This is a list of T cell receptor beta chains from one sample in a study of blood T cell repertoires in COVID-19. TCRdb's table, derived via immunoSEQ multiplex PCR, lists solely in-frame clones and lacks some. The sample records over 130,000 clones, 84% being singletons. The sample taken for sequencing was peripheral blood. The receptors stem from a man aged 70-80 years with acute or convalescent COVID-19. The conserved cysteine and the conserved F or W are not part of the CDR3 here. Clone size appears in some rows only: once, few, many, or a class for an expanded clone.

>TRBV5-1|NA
ASSLRSVSETQY
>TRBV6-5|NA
ASSKTSGANNEQF
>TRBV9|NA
ASSGDRGPGYT
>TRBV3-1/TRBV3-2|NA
ASSNRGGTQETQY
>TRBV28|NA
ASRQDRDPNTGELF
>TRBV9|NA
ASSVLAGGYQETQY
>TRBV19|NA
ASNPRGVGPGTEAF
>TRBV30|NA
AWSPGTGGETQY
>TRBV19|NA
ASSIKGSGTGARNTEAF
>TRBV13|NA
ASSFGSGDSPLH
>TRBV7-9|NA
ASSLTTGTEKLF
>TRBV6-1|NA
ASSEVGDGTEAF
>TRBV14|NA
ASSPTLGDIQY
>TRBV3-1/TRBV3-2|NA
ATLGDRTDSNQPQH
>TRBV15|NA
ATSRDLGGEKLF
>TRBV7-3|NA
ASSYGGPRGTSYEQY
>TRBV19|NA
ASWDRGLGQPQH
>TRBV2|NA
ASSGQDYTDTQY
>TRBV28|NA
ASSYLSSPLH
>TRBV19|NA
ASSSPRDRAYGYT
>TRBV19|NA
ASSNPVVLSTEAF
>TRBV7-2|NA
ASSLAIHQAYGYT
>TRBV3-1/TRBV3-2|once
ASSRAGRGRAGELF
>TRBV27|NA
ASSPTRETQY
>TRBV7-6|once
ASSRDRGAEQF
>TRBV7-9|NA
ASSLSGDGQPQH
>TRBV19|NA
ASSPLGRQGSNQPQH
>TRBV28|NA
ASSFQTSGQETQY
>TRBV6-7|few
ATRGRREKLF
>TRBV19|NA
ASGAEGVTGELF
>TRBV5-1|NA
ASSVAGERQF
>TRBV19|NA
ASSPDRDEGTGELF
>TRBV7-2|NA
ASSLGGGTYYEQY
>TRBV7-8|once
ASSMGTFNQPQH
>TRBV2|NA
ASSEARSSGRRVFLDTQY